Listed here are 27 T cell receptor beta chains from one sample, sequenced in a study of regulatory T cells in long-lasting Graves disease. Sample time point: newly diagnosed GD, antithyroid drugs for less than 3 months. Generation of the TCR library employed RNA extracted from PBMCs. CDR3-region Arm-PCR and iRepertoire HTBI primers produced the TCR beta libraries. TCRdb itself ran the multiplex PCR reads through MiXCR, one entry per CDR3 protein. The sample has hundreds of thousands of distinct CDR3 sequences, 15% to 19% seen once. The sequences come from peripheral blood mononuclear cells (PBMCs), collected at new diagnosis, from a patient treated with antithyroid drugs. These TCRs come from a female donor with Graves disease.

Ten or more counts support this clonotype. The gene calls are TRBV27 and TRBJ1-1; weak D call: TRBD1 (6 bases). Trimming removed 7 bases from V and 5 bases from J, with 14 bases in between. CDR1 is MNHEY and CDR2 is SMNVEV in the germline V gene (reference sequence). The CDR3 totals 13 residues. CDR3 DNA: TGTGCCAGCAAAGGGGGGGGTGGGACTGAAGCTTTCTTT. The encoded protein is CASKGGGGTEAFF.

This clonotype showed up many times. The CDR3: CASSVNTGELFF. Here the CDR3 DNA reads TGTGCCAGCTCGGTCAACACCGGGGAGCTGTTTTTT. This chain connects TRBV3-1 to TRBJ2-2; D is uncertain. This CDR3 comprises 12 residues. V was clipped by 8 bases and J by 2 bases, with 6 bases between them. In germline, CDR1 is LGHDT, CDR2 YNNKEL (reference sequence).

With respect to this clonotype: This may be a read error: a much more frequent sequence differs by one nucleotide. The V gene is TRBV6-1, the J gene TRBJ1-1, with 7 bases that match TRBD1. Germline loops: CDR1 MNHNS, CDR2 SASEGT. CDR3 length: 12 residues. The CDR3 is CACRTDRVEAFF. CDR3 bases: TGTGCCTGCAGGACCGACAGGGTTGAAGCTTTCTTT.

This clonotype has just a few counts. The rearrangement links TRBV7-2 to TRBJ2-1; D not resolved. Germline values: CDR1 SGHTA, CDR2 FQGNSA. The CDR3 extends over 13 amino acids. The germline V and J ends were trimmed by 1 base and 5 bases, with 6 bases remaining between them. The CDR3 region is CASSLELDNEQFF. The CDR3 coding sequence is TGTGCCAGCAGCTTAGAACTCGACAATGAGCAGTTCTTC.

This clonotype was counted at least ten times. The rearrangement uses TRBV6-5 and TRBJ1-5, with D unresolved. CDR1 and CDR2 from the germline V gene are MNHEY and SVGAGI. V lost 2 bases, J lost 11 bases, and 10 bases lay in between. The CDR3 sequence is 12 residues long. The CDR3 reads CASSYPPFSQHF. The CDR3, as DNA: TGTGCCAGCAGTTACCCACCGTTTTCCCAGCATTTT.

This clonotype was observed many times. This chain links TRBV7-2 with TRBJ2-1; 13 bases line up with TRBD2. This CDR3 has 17 residues. The trim removed 4 bases at V and 6 bases at J, leaving 9 bases unmatched. The germline gives CDR1 SGHTA, CDR2 FQGNSA. CDR3 bases: TGTGCCAGCAGCTCATACCGGAGGACTAGCGGGAGCAATGAGCAGTTCTTC. The encoded protein is CASSSYRRTSGSNEQFF.

Ten or more counts support this clonotype. The chain joins TRBV9 to TRBJ1-2, with D maybe TRBD1 (6 bases). This CDR3 contains 16 residues. Trimming cost V 0 bases and J 2 bases, with 14 bases left between them. Per germline, CDR1 SGDLS and CDR2 YYNGEE. In DNA, the CDR3 is TGTGCCAGCAGCGTAGCTAATACAGGGCCAAACTATGGCTACACCTTC. Translated, it gives CASSVANTGPNYGYTF.

This clonotype was observed many times. V gene TRBV7-2 combines with J gene TRBJ2-3; 8 bases agree with TRBD2. The CDR3 is 16 amino acids. Germline V gives CDR1 SGHTA, CDR2 FQGNSA. V lost 5 bases, J lost 5 bases, and 12 bases stayed unmatched. CDR3 sequence: CASSRGGAYGIDTQYF. The DNA of the CDR3 is TGTGCCAGCAGCCGGGGGGGGGCCTACGGCATAGATACGCAGTATTTT.

This clonotype was counted many times. This chain links TRBV7-9 with TRBJ2-1, with 8 bases lining up with TRBD2. Trimming took 1 base from V and 8 from J; bases not matched to a gene: 16. The germline CDR1 and CDR2 sequences are SEHNR and FQNEAQ (reference sequence). The CDR3 has 18 amino acids. The CDR3 nucleotides read TGTGCCAGCAGCTTAGGCCCCTGGAGCGGGAGAGGCAGCGATGAGCAGTTCTTC. Protein: CASSLGPWSGRGSDEQFF.

On this clonotype itself: This is likely an artifact of a read error, given a far larger clone one base away. This chain links TRBV6-2 or TRBV6-3 with TRBJ2-7; the D gene could be TRBD1 or TRBD2 (5 bases each). The V end was cut by 2 bases, the J end by 1 base, with 12 bases between. The CDR3 consists of 15 residues. From germline, CDR1 is MNHEY and CDR2 SVGEGT. CDR3 DNA: TGTGCCAGCAGTTACGATCTGTGGGGGTCCTACGAGCAGTACTTC. Protein product: CASSYDLWGSYEQYF.

This clonotype was seen many times. This rearrangement joins TRBV3-1 to TRBJ1-1; no clear D gene. V was shortened by 1 base and J by 4 bases, with 10 bases between the two germline ends. This CDR3 has 14 residues. Germline V gene lookup returns CDR1 LGHDT and CDR2 YNNKEL (reference sequence). The DNA of the CDR3 is TGTGCCAGCAGCCAAGTGGGCAGGAGCACTGAAGCTTTCTTT. Residues: CASSQVGRSTEAFF.

The rearrangement uses TRBV5-4 and TRBJ1-1; 8 positions agree with TRBD1. The CDR3 spans 15 residues. Germline values: CDR1 SGHNT, CDR2 YYREEE (reference sequence). The ends lost 4 bases at V and 7 bases at J; junction bases unmatched: 12. The CDR3 DNA reads as TGTGCCAGCAGCCAGAACCAGGGGGCTACGGGTGAAGCTTTCTTT. This encodes CASSQNQGATGEAFF.

This chain links TRBV7-6 with TRBJ2-5; D is possibly TRBD2 (7 bases). Germline lookup yields CDR1 SGHVS and CDR2 FNYEAQ. The CDR3 length is 15 residues. Trimming shortened V by 4 bases and J by 7 bases, and 19 bases separated the two germline ends. The CDR3 DNA sequence: TGTGCCAGCAGCTCGATTGCCGGGGGGCCGGGGACCCAGTACTTC. Translation gives CASSSIAGGPGTQYF.

At least ten counts were recorded for this clonotype. This chain connects TRBV7-9 to TRBJ1-1; a possible D gene is TRBD1 (5 bases). Trimming removed 0 bases from V and 5 bases from J, with 10 bases in between. CDR1 and CDR2 from the germline V gene are SEHNR and FQNEAQ (reference sequence). The CDR3 extends over 14 amino acids. The CDR3 DNA reads TGTGCCAGCAGCTTAGCCAGGGCGACGACTGAAGCTTTCTTT. It specifies CASSLARATTEAFF.

This clonotype was observed many times. The rearrangement joins TRBV5-6 to TRBJ2-5; 9 bases fit TRBD2. This CDR3 is built from 16 residues. Germline loops: CDR1 SGHDT, CDR2 YYEEEE. With V trimmed by 0 bases and J by 1 base, 4 bases remained unmatched. The CDR3 nucleotides read TGTGCCAGCAGCTTGGTGGGTAGCGGGGGCCAAGAGACCCAGTACTTC. Protein product: CASSLVGSGGQETQYF.

V gene TRBV18 combines with J gene TRBJ2-1, with TRBD2 matching over 8 bases. Germline trimming cut 0 bases from V and 5 bases from J; bases unmatched to any gene: 6. The germline V gene has CDR1 KGHSH and CDR2 LQKENI. CDR3 length: 16 residues. The CDR3 loop reads CASSPPGLVLNNEQFF. The CDR3, as DNA: TGTGCCAGCTCACCACCGGGACTAGTCTTAAACAATGAGCAGTTCTTC.

This clonotype was seen at least ten times. This chain connects TRBV20-1 to TRBJ2-7; 12 bases are shared with TRBD2. This CDR3 comprises 14 residues. Germline loops: CDR1 DFQATT, CDR2 SNEGSKA (reference sequence). J lost 7 bases, V lost 0 bases, and 4 bases had no gene match. CDR3 DNA sequence: TGCAGTGCTAGAGAGCTAGCGGGAGGGCGGGAGCAGTACTTC. It yields the protein CSARELAGGREQYF.

The chain employs TRBV4-1 and TRBJ2-7; 7 nucleotides align to TRBD2. CDR3 length: 15 amino acids. V was clipped by 0 bases and J by 3 bases; unmatched bases: 5. Germline V gene sequence: CDR1 MGHRA, CDR2 YSYEKL. CDR3 sequence: CASSQDSGRVYEQYF. The CDR3 DNA is TGCGCCAGCAGCCAAGATAGTGGGAGGGTCTACGAGCAGTACTTC.

Comment on this clonotype: An end of the junction differs from the germline gene, which may be a read error. This sequence joins TRBV6-4 and TRBJ2-3, with 9 bases identical to TRBD2. In germline, CDR1 is MRHNA, CDR2 SNTAGT. The CDR3 totals 14 residues. The CDR3 protein is CASSDGTSRDTQYF. The CDR3 DNA is TGTGCCAGCAGTGACGGGACTAGCAGAGATACGCAGTATTTT.

This clonotype was seen ten or more times. V and J are TRBV18 and TRBJ2-5; TRBD1 is a possible D gene (5 bases). Germline V gene sequence: CDR1 KGHSH, CDR2 LQKENI. The CDR3 spans 12 residues. With 8 bases removed from V and 1 base from J, the gap between germline ends came to 8 bases. Here the CDR3 reads CASRQSQETQYF. The CDR3 region has the DNA TGTGCCAGCCGACAGAGCCAAGAGACCCAGTACTTC.

This clonotype was counted at least ten times. The chain has TRBV3-1 and TRBJ1-5; 9 bases line up with TRBD1. J lost 4 bases, V lost 2 bases, and 3 bases had no gene match. The CDR3 has 15 residues. Germline values: CDR1 LGHDT, CDR2 YNNKEL (reference sequence). CDR3 sequence (DNA): TGTGCCAGCAGCCAAACCGGGACAGGGAATCAGCCCCAGCATTTT. This gives the protein CASSQTGTGNQPQHF.

This clonotype was counted ten times or more. This chain joins TRBV12-3 or TRBV12-4 and TRBJ2-7; 7 bases agree with TRBD1. The CDR3 has 15 amino acids. The V segment lost 6 bases and the J segment 2 bases; nucleotides outside the gene matches: 10. The CDR3, as DNA: TGTGCCAGCAGCCGATCACAGGGGCTTCCCTACGAGCAGTACTTC. Its protein product is CASSRSQGLPYEQYF.

This clonotype came up many times. The chain combines TRBV12-3 or TRBV12-4 with TRBJ2-1, with 10 bases that match TRBD2. The CDR3 runs 15 residues. J gave up 2 bases and V 6 bases, and 4 bases lay outside the gene matches. In nucleotides, the CDR3 is TGTGCCAGCAGAGGAGCGGGGGGGCCCTACAATGAGCAGTTCTTC. The encoded protein is CASRGAGGPYNEQFF.

This clonotype showed up many times. The chain has TRBV6-1 and TRBJ2-5; no definite D call. From germline, CDR1 is MNHNS and CDR2 SASEGT. V dropped 3 bases and J dropped 5 bases, with 10 bases sitting between them. This CDR3 has 13 residues. CDR3 amino acids: CASSDNVGETQYF. The CDR3, as DNA: TGTGCCAGCAGTGATAACGTGGGGGAGACCCAGTACTTC.

A remark on this clonotype: This sequence may be a read error, since a much larger clone differs from it by one base. The V gene is TRBV14, the J gene TRBJ2-5; no firm D call. V shed 0 bases and J shed 5 bases, with 13 bases lying between them. The CDR3 is 15 residues long. CDR1 is SGHDN, CDR2 FVKESK, per germline. Written as DNA, the CDR3 is TGTGCCAGCAGCCAAGATATGGCTCTGAGGGAGACCCAGTACTTC. Its protein is CASSQDMALRETQYF.

This clonotype was picked up a small number of times. The J gene is TRBJ1-1, the V gene TRBV4-1; D is ambiguous. CDR3 size: 16 residues. Deletions cut 1 base from V and 0 bases from J, with 12 bases between. Germline V gene data show CDR1 as MGHRA and CDR2 as YSYEKL. CDR3 loop: CASSQGYLNMNTEAFF. CDR3 DNA: TGCGCCAGCAGCCAAGGGTATCTTAACATGAACACTGAAGCTTTCTTT.

This clonotype has ten or more counts. This rearrangement joins TRBV5-5 to TRBJ2-5; maybe TRBD1 (6 bases). The CDR3 loop spans 15 amino acids. Germline V gives CDR1 SGHKS, CDR2 YYEKEE (reference sequence). V was trimmed by 4 bases and J by 4 bases, leaving 17 bases between them. CDR3 sequence (DNA): TGTGCCAGCAGCGGAACTCAGGGGCTTGGAGAGACCCAGTACTTC. It translates to CASSGTQGLGETQYF.